This entry concerns a single T cell receptor (beta chain). Produced via immunoSEQ multiplex PCR; TCRdb's table is partial and in-frame only. The data hold over 150,000 clones, with around four fifths observed a single time. This entry is derived from a study of blood T cell repertoires in COVID-19. On the study more broadly: T cells, B-cell-depleted T cells, or PBMCs supplied cDNA or gDNA.

The receptor was isolated from a man between 65 and 85 years old with acute or convalescent COVID-19. Sequenced material: peripheral blood.

In DNA form, the CDR3 reads TGTGCCAGCAGGCTAGGGGTCTACGAGCAGTACTTC. Amino acid sequence: CASRLGVYEQYF. The chain employs TRBV2 and TRBJ2-7; D might be TRBD1 (5 bases). Per germline, CDR1 SNHLY and CDR2 FYNNEI. Trimming removed 6 bases at V and 3 bases at J, with 9 bases between. There are 12 residues in the CDR3.